This T cell receptor beta chain stems from a study of memory CD4+ T cells and cytomegalovirus serostatus. Background on the study: Of the healthy Belgian adults, 9 or 10 were CMV seropositive and more than 20 seronegative. Study-level points and caveats: A US-trained random forest predicted CMV serostatus with median AUC around 0.92.

Details on this clone: The antigen is undetermined.

The sort gate was single viable CD3+CD4+CD8-CD45RO+ cells for memory CD4+ T cells. CMV serostatus came from serum IgG against pp150, pp28, p38, p52. Per the study methods: Out-of-frame sequences were removed, leaving a few million distinct TCRbeta sequences. Repertoires were generated with immunoSEQ multiplex PCR, while TCRdb's copy carries only in-frame clones and drops some. D and trimming come from the DNA, and the V and J calls and clone size come from that table. The sample yields about 50,000 clones, roughly 73% seen once. Germline V CDR1 and CDR2: MNHEY, SMNVEV (reference sequence). This CDR3 has 14 residues. V was clipped by 5 bases and J by 3 bases, with 13 bases between them.

The TCR originated in an adult in good health and CMV-seronegative. The sequenced material came from memory CD4+ T cells from blood. The genes are TRBV27 and TRBJ1-1; D remains ambiguous. The CDR3 loop is CASSRRQMDTEAFF. CDR3 DNA: TGTGCCAGCAGTCGTCGGCAAATGGACACTGAAGCTTTCTTT.